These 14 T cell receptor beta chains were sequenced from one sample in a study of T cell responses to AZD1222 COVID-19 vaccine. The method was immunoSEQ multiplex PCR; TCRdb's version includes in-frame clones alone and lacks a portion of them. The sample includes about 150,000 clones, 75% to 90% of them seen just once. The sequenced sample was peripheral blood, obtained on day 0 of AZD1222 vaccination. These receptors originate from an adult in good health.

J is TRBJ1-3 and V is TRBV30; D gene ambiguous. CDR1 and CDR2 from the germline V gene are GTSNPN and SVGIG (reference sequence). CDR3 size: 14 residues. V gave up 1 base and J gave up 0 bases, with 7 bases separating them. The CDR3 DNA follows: TGTGCCTGGAGTGGAGGGTACTCTGGAAACACCATATATTTT. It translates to CAWSGGYSGNTIYF.

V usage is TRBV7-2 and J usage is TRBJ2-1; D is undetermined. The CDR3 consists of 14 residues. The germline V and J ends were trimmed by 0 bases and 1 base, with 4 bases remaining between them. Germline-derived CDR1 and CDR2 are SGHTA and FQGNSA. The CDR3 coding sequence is TGTGCCAGCAGCTTAGCGGGGTCCTACAATGAGCAGTTCTTC. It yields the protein CASSLAGSYNEQFF.

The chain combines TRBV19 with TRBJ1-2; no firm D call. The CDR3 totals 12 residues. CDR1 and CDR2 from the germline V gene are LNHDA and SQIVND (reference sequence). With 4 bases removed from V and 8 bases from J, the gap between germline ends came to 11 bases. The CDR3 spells CASSTRIEGYTF. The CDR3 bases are TGTGCCAGTAGTACCCGAATTGAGGGCTACACCTTC.

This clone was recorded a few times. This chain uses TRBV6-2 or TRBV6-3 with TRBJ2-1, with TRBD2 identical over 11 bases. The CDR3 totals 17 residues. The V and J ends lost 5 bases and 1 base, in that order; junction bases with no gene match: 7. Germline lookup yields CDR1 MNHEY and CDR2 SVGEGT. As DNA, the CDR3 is TGTGCCAGCAGTAAATATATAGCGGGGGGGTCCTACAATGAGCAGTTCTTC. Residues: CASSKYIAGGSYNEQFF.

CDR3 protein: CASSVLARNTGELFF. The CDR3 nucleotides read TGTGCCAGCAGCGTGCTAGCGAGAAACACCGGGGAGCTGTTTTTT. This sequence joins TRBV9 and TRBJ2-2; TRBD2 is a possible D gene (6 bases). The CDR3 runs 15 residues. The germline V gene has CDR1 SGDLS and CDR2 YYNGEE. Between the trimmed V and J ends, which lost 2 bases and 2 bases, there was a span of 10 bases.

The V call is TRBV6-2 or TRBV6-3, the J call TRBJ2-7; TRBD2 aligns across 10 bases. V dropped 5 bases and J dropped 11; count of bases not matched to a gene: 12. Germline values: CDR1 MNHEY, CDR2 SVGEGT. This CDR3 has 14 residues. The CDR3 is CASSQAQRGGQEYF. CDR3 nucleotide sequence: TGTGCCAGCAGTCAGGCCCAGCGGGGGGGCCAGGAGTACTTC.

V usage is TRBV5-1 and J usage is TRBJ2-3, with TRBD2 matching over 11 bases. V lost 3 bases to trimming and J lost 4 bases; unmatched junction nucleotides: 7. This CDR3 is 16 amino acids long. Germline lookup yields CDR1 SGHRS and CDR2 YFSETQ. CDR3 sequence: CASSYALAGGADTQYF. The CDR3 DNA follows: TGCGCCAGCAGCTACGCCCTAGCGGGGGGAGCAGATACGCAGTATTTT.

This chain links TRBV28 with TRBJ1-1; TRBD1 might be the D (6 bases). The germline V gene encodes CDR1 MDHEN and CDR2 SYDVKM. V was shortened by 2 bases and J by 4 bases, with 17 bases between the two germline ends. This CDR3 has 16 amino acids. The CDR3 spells CASSLRSVGAGTEAFF. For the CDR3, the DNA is TGTGCCAGCAGTTTAAGATCGGTGGGGGCGGGCACTGAAGCTTTCTTT.

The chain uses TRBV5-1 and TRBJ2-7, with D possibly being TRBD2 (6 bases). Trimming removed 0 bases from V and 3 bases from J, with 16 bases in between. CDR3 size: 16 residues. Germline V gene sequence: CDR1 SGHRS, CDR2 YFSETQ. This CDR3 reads CASSLVKGGTVYEQYF. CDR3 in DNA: TGCGCCAGCAGCTTGGTAAAAGGCGGGACCGTCTACGAGCAGTACTTC.

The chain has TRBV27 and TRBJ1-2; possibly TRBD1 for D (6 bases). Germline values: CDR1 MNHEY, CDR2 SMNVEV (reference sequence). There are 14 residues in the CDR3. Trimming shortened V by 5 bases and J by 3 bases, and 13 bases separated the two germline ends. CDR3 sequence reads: CASSGQPTYYGYTF. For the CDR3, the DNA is TGTGCCAGCAGTGGACAGCCCACGTACTATGGCTACACCTTC.

The CDR3 here is CASSLANVPLSYGYTF. CDR3 nucleotide sequence: TGTGCCAGCAGTCTTGCGAACGTCCCACTGAGCTATGGCTACACCTTC. The V and J genes are TRBV28 and TRBJ1-2; no firm D call. Germline V gives CDR1 MDHEN, CDR2 SYDVKM. The CDR3 loop spans 16 amino acids. Between the trimmed V and J ends, which lost 5 bases and 4 bases, there was a span of 20 bases.

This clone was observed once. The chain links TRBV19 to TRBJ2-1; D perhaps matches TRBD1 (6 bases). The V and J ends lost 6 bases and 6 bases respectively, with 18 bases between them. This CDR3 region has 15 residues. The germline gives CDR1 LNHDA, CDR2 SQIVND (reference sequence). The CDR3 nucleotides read TGTGCCAGTAGCCCAACAGGGTTCTCGGGCAATGAGCAGTTCTTC. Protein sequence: CASSPTGFSGNEQFF.

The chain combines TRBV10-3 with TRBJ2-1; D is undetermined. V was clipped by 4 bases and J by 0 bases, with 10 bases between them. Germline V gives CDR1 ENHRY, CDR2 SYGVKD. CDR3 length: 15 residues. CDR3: CAISGAGSSYNEQFF. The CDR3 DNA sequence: TGTGCCATCAGTGGGGCAGGCAGCTCCTACAATGAGCAGTTCTTC.

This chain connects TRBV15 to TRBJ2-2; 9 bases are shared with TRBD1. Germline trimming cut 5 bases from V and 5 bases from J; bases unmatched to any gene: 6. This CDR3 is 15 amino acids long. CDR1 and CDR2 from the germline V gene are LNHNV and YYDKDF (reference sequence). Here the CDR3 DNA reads TGTGCCACCAGCGGAGGGACAGGGAAAACCGGGGAGCTGTTTTTT. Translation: CATSGGTGKTGELFF.